The 10 T cell receptor beta chains in this list originate from one sample, sequenced in a study of T cell changes during pregnancy in multiple sclerosis. TCRdb's copy holds only in-frame clones and misses some; the assay was immunoSEQ multiplex PCR. The data hold tens of thousands of clones, with 85% to 95% observed a single time. This specimen was peripheral blood, taken in the second trimester of pregnancy. Receptor source: a female donor in good health, enrolled as a control in a pregnancy study.

This chain joins TRBV9 and TRBJ2-1, with 11 bases identical to TRBD2. The CDR3 is 16 amino acids. Per the germline V gene, CDR1 is SGDLS and CDR2 is YYNGEE. Unmatched junction bases numbered 3, after V lost 0 bases and J lost 4 bases. CDR3 coding DNA: TGTGCCAGCAGCGTAGGTCTAGCGGGGGGTTACAATGAGCAGTTCTTC. Protein: CASSVGLAGGYNEQFF. The entire variable domain, with the rest obtained from reference TRBV9 and TRBJ2-1, is as follows: DSGVTQTPKHLITATGQRVTLRCSPRSGDLSVYWYQQSLDQGLQFLIQYYNGEERAKGNILERFSAQQFPDLHSELNLSSLELGDSALYFCASSVGLAGGYNEQFFGPGTRLTVL.

The J gene is TRBJ1-3, the V gene TRBV28; D is undetermined. The CDR3 is 14 residues long. V lost 3 bases, J lost 0 bases, and 6 bases lay in between. Germline V CDR1 and CDR2: MDHEN, SYDVKM. The CDR3 bases are TGTGCCAGCAGTTTGGAGGGCTCTGGAAACACCATATATTTT. It codes for CASSLEGSGNTIYF. The full variable domain, its missing parts supplied by reference TRBV28 and TRBJ1-3, is DVKVTQSSRYLVKRTGEKVFLECVQDMDHENMFWYRQDPGLGLRLIYFSYDVKMKEKGDIPEGYSVSREKKERFSLILESASTNQTSMYLCASSLEGSGNTIYFGEGSWLTVV.

The chain links TRBV19 to TRBJ1-5; 8 bases are shared with TRBD1. The V gene's germline CDR1 is LNHDA and CDR2 SQIVND (reference sequence). This CDR3 spans 14 amino acids. V lost 4 bases, J lost 9 bases, and 8 bases stayed unmatched. CDR3 region: CASSSPTGATPQHF. In nucleotides, the CDR3 is TGTGCCAGTAGTAGCCCGACAGGGGCTACGCCCCAGCATTTT.

This chain connects TRBV11-3 to TRBJ1-6, with TRBD1 matching 9 bases. CDR1 and CDR2 (germline): SGHNT, YENEEA. The CDR3 is 17 amino acids. Losses at the gene ends were 1 base for V and 10 bases for J; bases not matched to a gene: 11. CDR3 sequence (DNA): TGTGCCAGCAGCTTAGGACAGGGGGGAGAGGTGAGCTCACCCCTCCACTTT. As protein: CASSLGQGGEVSSPLHF.

The chain has TRBV13 and TRBJ1-2; TRBD1 agrees at 7 bases. The ends lost 4 bases at V and 2 bases at J; junction bases unmatched: 7. Per germline, CDR1 PRHDT and CDR2 FYEKMQ (reference sequence). The CDR3 covers 15 residues. The DNA for the CDR3 is TGTGCCAGCAGCTCGGGGGACAGATTGAACTATGGCTACACCTTC. Its translation: CASSSGDRLNYGYTF.

This sequence joins TRBV11-2 and TRBJ1-2; TRBD1 aligns across 9 bases. The V gene's germline CDR1 is SGHAT and CDR2 FQNNGV. J gave up 1 base and V 4 bases, and 10 bases lay outside the gene matches. The CDR3 covers 17 residues. The CDR3 DNA is TGTGCCAGCAGCTCACTCCGAGGGACAGGGATTAACTATGGCTACACCTTC. Protein product: CASSSLRGTGINYGYTF.

The chain uses TRBV4-2 and TRBJ2-7; D remains unclear. V gave up 0 bases and J gave up 2 bases, with 11 bases separating them. The CDR3 loop spans 15 amino acids. Germline values: CDR1 LGHNA, CDR2 YNFKEQ. The CDR3, as DNA: TGTGCCAGCAGCCAAGAGCAGTACGCCGCCTACGAGCAGTACTTC. Amino acids: CASSQEQYAAYEQYF.

The CDR3 protein is CASSLAGTQYF. The CDR3 region has the DNA TGTGCCAGCAGCTTGGCCGGGACCCAGTACTTC. J is TRBJ2-5 and V is TRBV5-8; D uncertain. The CDR3 sequence is 11 residues long. With 0 bases removed from V and 7 bases from J, the gap between germline ends came to 4 bases. CDR1 and CDR2 from the germline V gene are SGHTS and YDEGEE.

Remarks on this clone: The junction departs from the called germline gene at one end, perhaps through a read error. The same CDR3 is also encoded by other DNA sequences in this sample. The V and J genes are TRBV10-3 and TRBJ1-1; tentatively, D is TRBD1 (6 bases). The CDR3 contains 12 residues. Germline lookup yields CDR1 ENHRY and CDR2 SYGVKD. CDR3 sequence (DNA): TGTGCCAGTAAGTCAGGGGACACTGAAGCTTTTTTT. Its protein is CASKSGDTEAFF.

The chain links TRBV6-6 to TRBJ2-7, with a tentative D call TRBD1 (5 bases). Germline CDR1 is MNHNY and CDR2 is SVGAGI (reference sequence). Between the trimmed V and J ends, which lost 5 bases and 1 base, there was a span of 12 bases. The CDR3 is 14 amino acids. The CDR3 nucleotides read TGTGCCAGCAGTCTCGACAGTGCGTCCTACGAGCAGTACTTC. Its protein is CASSLDSASYEQYF.